The entry below gives a single T cell receptor (beta chain) sequence along with its context. Its matching antigen is unknown. Generated by immunoSEQ multiplex PCR, the TCRdb table keeps only in-frame clones and is missing some. The sample includes approximately 2.1 million clones, just over 90% of them seen just once. Deletions cut 4 bases from V and 5 bases from J, with 17 bases between. This CDR3 spans 15 amino acids. Looked up from germline, CDR1 is KGHSH and CDR2 is LQKENI. The source of the sample is a study of shared clonotypes between healthy human individuals. At the level of the study: The plates for each donor numbered three CD4 naive, three CD4 memory, two CD8 naive and one CD8 memory. Study observations and caveats: With several donors compared, 4.5% to 6.5% of naive CD4 clonotypes were shared. Rarefaction showed that sequencing of sorted subsets was incomplete (despite large depth). Clonotype sharing levels among donors were expected to vary with sequencing depth.

This chain uses TRBV18 with TRBJ2-5; TRBD1 or TRBD2 may be the D gene (5 bases each). Sequences were obtained from naive CD4+ T cells from PBMCs. Subset given: CD45RA+ positively selected. The sequence was collected from a man younger than 35 in good health. Some clones in this sample may be carry-over from other donors' samples. CDR3 DNA: TGTGCCAGCTCACGGGACGGCTTGAGGTTGGAGACCCAGTACTTC. As protein: CASSRDGLRLETQYF.